The 9 T cell receptor gamma chains listed next were all sequenced from one sample in a study of gamma-delta T cells after stem cell transplantation. TCRdb re-called the RT-PCR reads using CATT. The sample lists 500 to 700 gamma-chain clones, around 19% occurring once. Sequenced material: gamma-delta T cells. Every receptor here comes from a human donor. It is not recorded whose cells these are; they may come from a transplant donor.

The chain couples TRGV2 to TRGJ1 or TRGJ2. The J gene, left out of TCRdb, was set here by checking the DNA against germline. V trimming: 2 bases; J trimming: 0 bases; junction bases outside the gene matches: 1. Per the germline V gene, CDR1 is EGSNGY and CDR2 is YDSYNSKV. This CDR3 has 13 residues. The CDR3 nucleotides are TGTGCCACCTGGGACGAGAATTATTATAAGAAACTCTTT. This encodes CATWDENYYKKLF.

Concerning this clone: The junction differs from germline at one of its ends, possibly a read error. This chain joins TRGV9 and TRGJP. No J segment appears in TCRdb, so it was assigned here by matching the sequence to germline. Looked up from germline, CDR1 is GITISATS and CDR2 is ISYDGTV (reference sequence). There are 17 residues in the CDR3. For the CDR3, the DNA is TGTGCCTTGCGGGAGGTGCTGTGGGAGTTGGGCAAAAAAATCAAGGTATTT. Translation: CALREVLWELGKKIKVF.

As DNA, the CDR3 is TGTGCCACCTGGGACGGGAGAGAGAAACTCTTT. Translation: CATWDGREKLF. The chain combines TRGV2 with TRGJ1 or TRGJ2. The J gene, not given by TCRdb, was assigned here from a germline match of the nucleotide sequence. V trimming: 0 bases; J trimming: 11 bases; junction bases outside the gene matches: 4. This CDR3 is built from 11 residues. CDR1 EGSNGY and CDR2 YDSYNSKV come from the germline V gene.

Turning to this clone: This may be a read error: a much more frequent sequence differs by one nucleotide. V gene TRGV3 combines with J gene TRGJ1 or TRGJ2. TCRdb carries no J gene annotation; the J gene was assigned here by matching the DNA with germline. After removal of 2 bases from V and 1 base from J, the junction contained 14 bases not matched to a gene. Per germline, CDR1 VTNTFY and CDR2 YDVSTARD (reference sequence). CDR3 length: 17 residues. The chain's CDR3 is CATWDKRGNRNYYKKLF. As DNA, the CDR3 is TGTGCCACCTGGGACAAGCGGGGCAATCGCAATTATTATAAGAAACTCTTT.

The chain employs TRGV3 and TRGJP2. The J gene, left out of TCRdb, was set here by checking the DNA against germline. The CDR3 loop spans 13 amino acids. The trim removed 4 bases at V and 8 bases at J, leaving 7 bases unmatched. Looked up from germline, CDR1 is VTNTFY and CDR2 is YDVSTARD (reference sequence). In nucleotides, the CDR3 is TGTGCCACCTGGGATTTTAGCGATTGGATCAAGACGTTT. This encodes CATWDFSDWIKTF.

Turning to this clone: This may be a read error: a much more frequent sequence differs by one nucleotide. A V gene of TRGV9 was called, but no J gene was assigned. CDR1 is GITISATS and CDR2 is ISYDGTV in the germline V gene (reference sequence). The CDR3 is made up of 17 amino acids. DNA for the CDR3: TGTGCCTTGTGGGAGGTGCTGGGGGAGTTGGGCAAAAAAATCAGGGTATTT. The encoded protein is CALWEVLGELGKKIRVF.

The sample holds a few counts of this clone. CDR3 residues: CATWDRDYYKKLF. The CDR3 DNA reads TGTGCCACCTGGGACAGGGATTATTATAAGAAACTCTTT. The chain carries TRGV3 and TRGJ1 or TRGJ2. TCRdb carries no J gene annotation; the J gene was assigned here by matching the DNA with germline. Germline CDR1 and CDR2: VTNTFY and YDVSTARD (reference sequence). The V and J ends lost 0 bases and 2 bases, in that order; junction bases with no gene match: 1. CDR3 size: 13 residues.

Relative to its sample, this clone is large. As DNA, the CDR3 is TGTGCCACCTGGGACAGGCGGAAACTCTTT. This codes for CATWDRRKLF. The chain has TRGV3 and TRGJ1 or TRGJ2. CDR3 length: 10 amino acids. Germline lookup yields CDR1 VTNTFY and CDR2 YDVSTARD (reference sequence). With V trimmed by 0 bases and J by 12 bases, 2 bases remained unmatched.

As regards this clone: A much larger clonotype is one base distant, so this may be a read error. Other DNA variants within this sample encode the same CDR3. The gene calls are TRGV2 and TRGJ1 or TRGJ2. No J segment appears in TCRdb, so it was assigned here by matching the sequence to germline. Trimming removed 1 base from V and 1 base from J; junction bases left unmatched: 1. Germline V gene sequence: CDR1 EGSNGY, CDR2 YDSYNSKV. The CDR3 loop spans 13 amino acids. The chain's CDR3 is CATWDGNYYKKLF. The CDR3 DNA reads as TGTGCCACCTGGGACGGTAATTATTATAAGAAACTCTTT.